The 28 T cell receptor beta chains in this list originate from one sample, sequenced in a study of sequential checkpoint blockade in melanoma. The method was immunoSEQ multiplex PCR; TCRdb's version includes in-frame clones alone and lacks a portion of them. The data show some 20,000 clones, with 75% to 85% seen just once and about 39% held by the top ten. Specified treatment: randomized to nivolumab then ipilimumab (arm A) or the reverse (arm B). The sequenced sample was CD8+ T cells sorted from blood (inferred from file names), obtained from a patient given nivolumab and ipilimumab in sequence. Receptors originate from a human donor with melanoma.

The J gene is TRBJ1-2, the V gene TRBV30; D is ambiguous. V was clipped by 0 bases and J by 8 bases, with 10 bases between them. Germline V gives CDR1 GTSNPN, CDR2 SVGIG (reference sequence). The CDR3 loop spans 12 amino acids. The CDR3, as DNA: TGTGCCTGGAGTGTAGGAGGGTACGGCTACACCTTC. Translated: CAWSVGGYGYTF. Using reference TRBV30 and TRBJ1-2 for the parts outside the CDR3, the full variable domain is SQTIHQWPATLVQPVGSPLSLECTVEGTSNPNLYWYRQAAGRGLQLLFYSVGIGQISSEVPQNLSASRPQDRQFILSSKKLLLSDSGFYLCAWSVGGYGYTFGSGTRLTVV.

CDR3 sequence reads: CASSLAGGEKLFF. The CDR3 region has the DNA TGTGCCAGCAGTCTAGCGGGAGGGGAAAAACTGTTTTTT. The chain joins TRBV27 to TRBJ1-4; no reliable D call. Trimming took 5 bases from V and 8 from J, leaving 12 bases between them. The CDR3 has 13 amino acids. Germline V gives CDR1 MNHEY, CDR2 SMNVEV (reference sequence).

V and J are TRBV19 and TRBJ1-3; D gene ambiguous. This CDR3 has 16 residues. Looked up from germline, CDR1 is LNHDA and CDR2 is SQIVND (reference sequence). Trimming took 7 bases from V and 0 from J, leaving 16 bases between them. The CDR3 here is CASKVGPGNSGNTIYF. CDR3 sequence (DNA): TGTGCCAGTAAAGTTGGACCGGGAAACTCTGGAAACACCATATATTTT. Full variable domain (outside the CDR3, taken from reference TRBV19 and TRBJ1-3): DGGITQSPKYLFRKEGQNVTLSCEQNLNHDAMYWYRQDPGQGLRLIYYSQIVNDFQKGDIAEGYSVSREKKESFPLTVTSAQKNPTAFYLCASKVGPGNSGNTIYFGEGSWLTVV.

V gene TRBV4-2 combines with J gene TRBJ1-1; D is uncertain. The CDR3 spans 13 residues. Germline assignment: CDR1 LGHNA and CDR2 YNFKEQ. V was trimmed by 1 base and J by 6 bases, leaving 9 bases between them. This CDR3 is CASSQAPGAEAFF. The CDR3 DNA reads TGTGCCAGCAGCCAAGCCCCAGGTGCTGAAGCTTTCTTT.

This clone was picked up one time. This chain links TRBV5-1 with TRBJ1-1, with D unresolved. This CDR3 has 15 amino acids. Trimming stripped 7 bases from V and 4 bases from J, with 20 bases between. Germline V CDR1 and CDR2: SGHRS, YFSETQ. In DNA form, the CDR3 reads TGCGCCAGCCACGTATTCGTGGACGGGGTCACTGAAGCTTTCTTT. It translates to CASHVFVDGVTEAFF.

This clone is a singleton in its sample. This sequence joins TRBV10-3 and TRBJ2-7; D is perhaps TRBD2 (6 bases). Germline-derived CDR1 and CDR2 are ENHRY and SYGVKD. V lost 2 bases, J lost 3 bases, and 14 bases lay in between. This CDR3 is built from 15 residues. In DNA form, the CDR3 reads TGTGCCATCAGTGAGCGGGGACTGGAAGACTACGAGCAGTACTTC. It translates to CAISERGLEDYEQYF.

This sequence joins TRBV19 and TRBJ1-6; maybe TRBD1 (6 bases). The germline V and J ends were trimmed by 7 bases and 6 bases, with 16 bases remaining between them. Germline CDR1 LNHDA, CDR2 SQIVND (reference sequence). The CDR3 spans 15 residues. In DNA, the CDR3 is TGTGCCAGTACCTCCCGAGGGGGATTTAATTCACCCCTCCACTTT. Protein product: CASTSRGGFNSPLHF.

In DNA form, the CDR3 reads TGTGCCAGCAGTTTGGGTGCAGGGGGCAATCAGCCCCAGCATTTT. Translation: CASSLGAGGNQPQHF. This rearrangement joins TRBV28 to TRBJ1-5; TRBD1 is a possible D gene (6 bases). V lost 3 bases to trimming and J lost 2 bases, with 11 bases between them. Germline CDR1 and CDR2: MDHEN and SYDVKM. CDR3 length equals 15 residues.

The rearrangement joins TRBV7-8 to TRBJ2-7; possibly TRBD2 for D (5 bases). Germline CDR1 reads SGHVS; CDR2 reads FQNEAQ. CDR3 length equals 14 residues. V lost 0 bases and J 3 bases, leaving 9 bases between the germline ends. The CDR3 DNA follows: TGTGCCAGCAGCTTAGCGGGAGCCTTCTACGAGCAGTACTTC. It codes for CASSLAGAFYEQYF.

The chain carries TRBV5-1 and TRBJ2-7; 9 bases match TRBD1. The CDR3 has 14 residues. CDR1 and CDR2 from the germline V gene are SGHRS and YFSETQ. V shed 4 bases, J shed 3 bases, and the junction held 5 bases outside the gene matches. The CDR3 nucleotides read TGCGCCAGCAGCACCTCGACAGGGGGCTACGAGCAGTACTTC. This codes for CASSTSTGGYEQYF.

The chain couples TRBV7-8 to TRBJ2-7; 10 bases are shared with TRBD2. The V gene end was trimmed by 2 bases and the J gene end by 0 bases; junction bases not matched to a gene: 1. The CDR3 is 15 residues long. Germline V gene sequence: CDR1 SGHVS, CDR2 FQNEAQ. The CDR3 sequence is CASSLTSGTSYEQYF. The CDR3 DNA follows: TGTGCCAGCAGCTTAACTAGCGGGACCTCCTACGAGCAGTACTTC.

This clone occurred once. The chain joins TRBV9 to TRBJ2-7, with 9 positions matching TRBD2. The V and J ends lost 4 bases and 5 bases, in that order; junction bases with no gene match: 10. The germline V gene encodes CDR1 SGDLS and CDR2 YYNGEE. The CDR3 contains 15 residues. The CDR3 DNA follows: TGTGCCAGCAGCAAGACTAGCGGACTCCGCGACGAGCAGTACTTC. Its protein is CASSKTSGLRDEQYF.

The chain carries TRBV11-1 and TRBJ1-2; possibly TRBD1 for D (5 bases). Germline assignment: CDR1 SGHAT and CDR2 FQDESV (reference sequence). The V end lost 5 bases, the J end lost 5 bases, and 12 bases lay between the germline ends. CDR3 size: 13 residues. CDR3 nucleotides: TGTGCCAGCAGCAACCTGGACAATTATGGCTACACCTTC. Translated, it gives CASSNLDNYGYTF.

The chain uses TRBV7-6 and TRBJ2-7; D is uncertain. V was clipped by 5 bases and J by 0 bases, with 8 bases between them. CDR1 is SGHVS and CDR2 is FNYEAQ in the germline V gene. The CDR3 runs 13 residues. The chain's CDR3 is CASSPRSSYEQYF. In DNA form, the CDR3 reads TGTGCCAGCAGCCCGCGGAGCTCCTACGAGCAGTACTTC.

The chain combines TRBV5-6 with TRBJ1-2; D call uncertain. Between the trimmed V and J ends, which lost 5 bases and 0 bases, there was a span of 8 bases. This CDR3 has 13 amino acids. Per the germline V gene, CDR1 is SGHDT and CDR2 is YYEEEE. The CDR3 coding sequence is TGTGCCAGCAGTATTATAGCTAACTATGGCTACACCTTC. This codes for CASSIIANYGYTF.

The chain recombines TRBV7-9 with TRBJ1-2; 7 bases agree with TRBD1. Germline V gives CDR1 SEHNR, CDR2 FQNEAQ (reference sequence). V lost 4 bases, J lost 3 bases, and 8 bases stayed unmatched. The CDR3 runs to 15 residues. The CDR3 DNA reads as TGTGCCAGCAGCTCCGGACAGGTTTTGGACTATGGCTACACCTTC. It yields the protein CASSSGQVLDYGYTF.

This clone came up a few times. The chain recombines TRBV7-9 with TRBJ2-7; possibly TRBD1 for D (6 bases). Trimming removed 3 bases at V and 7 bases at J, with 16 bases between. CDR1 is SEHNR and CDR2 is FQNEAQ in the germline V gene (reference sequence). CDR3 length: 14 amino acids. The CDR3 is CASSFRVGAGEQYF. Written as DNA, the CDR3 is TGTGCCAGCAGCTTTCGGGTGGGGGCTGGTGAGCAGTACTTC.

V is TRBV5-1 and J is TRBJ2-7; TRBD1 matches at 10 bases. The germline V gene encodes CDR1 SGHRS and CDR2 YFSETQ. Trimming cost V 3 bases and J 7 bases; bases outside gene matches: 7. CDR3 size: 14 residues. CDR3 DNA: TGCGCCAGCAGCTCGGACAGGGGGAGTTATGAGCAGTACTTC. Translated: CASSSDRGSYEQYF. The complete variable domain, with remaining parts taken from reference TRBV5-1 and TRBJ2-7, reads KAGVTQTPRYLIKTRGQQVTLSCSPISGHRSVSWYQQTPGQGLQFLFEYFSETQRNKGNFPGRFSGRQFSNSRSEMNVSTLELGDSALYLCASSSDRGSYEQYFGPGTRLTVT.

V gene TRBV7-9 combines with J gene TRBJ2-7, with D perhaps matching TRBD1 (6 bases). Germline loops: CDR1 SEHNR, CDR2 FQNEAQ (reference sequence). The CDR3 sequence is 12 residues long. Trimming cost V 7 bases and J 5 bases, with 12 bases left between them. CDR3 amino acids: CASMGAGDEQYF. Here the CDR3 DNA reads TGTGCCAGCATGGGGGCGGGCGACGAGCAGTACTTC.

This clone was counted a few times. For the CDR3, the DNA is TGCGCCAGCAATCGCGAGATTCCTGGCTACACCTTC. The encoded protein is CASNREIPGYTF. V and J are TRBV5-1 and TRBJ1-2; the D is unclear. CDR1 is SGHRS and CDR2 is YFSETQ in the germline V gene. The CDR3 length is 12 residues. The V gene lost 6 bases and the J gene lost 7 bases, with 13 bases spanning the gap. Supplemented by reference TRBV5-1 and TRBJ1-2, the full variable domain reads KAGVTQTPRYLIKTRGQQVTLSCSPISGHRSVSWYQQTPGQGLQFLFEYFSETQRNKGNFPGRFSGRQFSNSRSEMNVSTLELGDSALYLCASNREIPGYTFGSGTRLTVV.

V gene TRBV6-6 combines with J gene TRBJ1-2, with D hard to call. V gave up 0 bases and J gave up 4 bases, with 6 bases separating them. Germline lookup yields CDR1 MNHNY and CDR2 SVGAGI (reference sequence). The CDR3 contains 13 residues. The CDR3 DNA reads as TGTGCCAGCAGTTACTCAACTGGCTATGGCTACACCTTC. Protein: CASSYSTGYGYTF.

This clone turned up a few times. The chain carries TRBV10-3 and TRBJ1-1; D is possibly TRBD1 (5 bases). The CDR3 runs to 15 residues. CDR1 is ENHRY and CDR2 is SYGVKD in the germline V gene. Trimming shortened V by 2 bases and J by 1 base, and 11 bases separated the two germline ends. CDR3 amino acids: CAISEGGTSNTEAFF. In DNA, the CDR3 is TGTGCCATCAGTGAGGGGGGGACTTCGAACACTGAAGCTTTCTTT.

V usage is TRBV6-5 and J usage is TRBJ2-7, with 7 bases identical to TRBD1. Germline V lookup: CDR1 MNHEY, CDR2 SVGAGI. The CDR3 consists of 15 residues. V lost 7 bases, J lost 0 bases, and 9 bases stayed unmatched. The CDR3, as DNA: TGTGCCAGCAACCCGACAGGGTCGCGCTCCTACGAGCAGTACTTC. Its translation: CASNPTGSRSYEQYF.

This chain uses TRBV13 with TRBJ2-6, with 10 bases lining up with TRBD2. The CDR3 totals 16 residues. Germline CDR1 is PRHDT and CDR2 is FYEKMQ (reference sequence). J was trimmed by 6 bases and V by 8 bases; bases with no gene match: 10. The CDR3 is CASGASGGPEANVLTF. The CDR3 DNA reads TGTGCCAGCGGGGCTAGCGGGGGACCCGAGGCCAACGTCCTGACTTTC.

This clone appeared a few times. V gene TRBV7-8 combines with J gene TRBJ2-7; D is unclear. The CDR3 sequence is 12 residues long. Germline V gene sequence: CDR1 SGHVS, CDR2 FQNEAQ. The V and J ends lost 2 bases and 3 bases respectively, with 5 bases between them. CDR3 coding DNA: TGTGCCAGCAGCTTACCCTTCTACGAGCAGTACTTC. Amino acids: CASSLPFYEQYF.

The rearrangement links TRBV29-1 to TRBJ1-1, with D hard to call. With 5 bases removed from V and 1 base from J, the gap between germline ends came to 8 bases. Germline CDR1 is SQVTM and CDR2 is ANQGSEA. The CDR3 totals 12 residues. This CDR3 is CSVPGGNTEAFF. In DNA, the CDR3 is TGCAGCGTTCCAGGAGGGAACACTGAAGCTTTCTTT.

This clone has only a few counts. V gene TRBV28 combines with J gene TRBJ2-3; TRBD1 matches at 8 bases. Germline V lookup: CDR1 MDHEN, CDR2 SYDVKM. The CDR3 is 15 residues long. With 4 bases clipped from V and 5 bases from J, the junction kept 8 bases outside the gene matches. CDR3 amino acids: CASSWTGKDGDTQYF. CDR3 coding DNA: TGTGCCAGCAGTTGGACAGGGAAGGATGGAGATACGCAGTATTTT.

The chain is built from TRBV7-8 and TRBJ1-4; D ambiguous. The CDR3 consists of 15 residues. Germline CDR1 SGHVS, CDR2 FQNEAQ. V lost 5 bases and J 4 bases, leaving 14 bases between the germline ends. CDR3 protein: CASSQAGIFNEKLFF. CDR3 coding DNA: TGTGCCAGCAGCCAAGCGGGTATCTTTAATGAAAAACTGTTTTTT.